This TCR beta chain stems from a study of cytomegalovirus exposure and HLA in healthy donors (dated by TCRdb to the late 2010s). Regarding the research as a whole: An earlier analysis of 550 to 700 of the donors reported roughly 270 Gb of sequence data and 117 million unique TCR beta sequences from around 200 million T cells. An early release covering more than 500 HLA-typed donors comprised 250 to 350 gigabases of sequencing data and around 86 million unique TCR sequences. Among the roughly 430 genotyped donors, 81% belonged to the genetic ancestry cluster associated with self-reported Caucasian donors. The study was designed to test whether signatures of past pathogen exposure could be identified by cataloging public T cell receptors. Using immunosequencing, the study profiled T cell repertoires from about 620 subjects and related those repertoires to cytomegalovirus serostatus. Along with the roughly 700-subject first cohort, a separate validation cohort of roughly 110 different subjects was used. To predict cytomegalovirus infection status, the study brought together high-throughput TCR immunosequencing, statistical association of individual TCRs with disease status, and machine learning. A later analysis re-analyzed previously published TCR beta repertoires from 550 to 700 donors and added high-resolution HLA genotyping to study TCR occurrence patterns. Rather than drawing on any new phenotypic data, the later analysis identified candidate immune exposures from TCR beta sequences and the way those sequences occurred across donors. To decide whether each TCR beta V gene segment behaved as functional or pseudogenic, an earlier analysis of nearly 600 of the donors relied on high-throughput TCR beta sequencing. Donor age, sex, ethnicity and CMV serostatus were compiled alongside the repertoire data. In a later genetic analysis, genome-wide SNP genotypes for about 65% of the roughly 670 donors were used, and that subset was treated as a discovery cohort. All discovery cohort repertoires had been generated using a single sequencing platform. Both class I and class II loci were covered by HLA typing, at four-digit resolution. Typing coverage varied by locus: roughly 620-640 donors for A, B, C, DRB1 and DQB1; 500 to 550 for DQA1; about 590 for DPA1; 450 to 480 for DPB1. A few DR-DQ haplotypes were handled as single units for association and clustering because linkage in the cohort was strong. Among 300 to 450 genotyped donors of the cohort, an average of roughly 240,000 unique TCR beta nucleotide sequences were sequenced per donor, roughly 20% of them non-productive.

Overall study outcomes, separate from this receptor: The study gave a list of 150 to 200 TCR beta chains associated with cytomegalovirus. The 87-base-pair reads could not distinguish some IMGT-functional V segments, including TRBV6-2 and TRBV6-3, so those segments were excluded. When HLA alleles, especially DR and DQ, strongly co-occurred, attributing TCR associations to individual alleles was difficult. Roughly uniform sequencing depth across donors was assumed in presence/absence analyses, although this assumption may not hold. The authors suggested that the approach could potentially be generalized to other disease states and immunological phenotypes. Only TCR beta chains were sequenced in this cohort, and the absence of alpha or paired-chain data limited detectable features. HLA typing was unavailable for some donors at each locus, so association tests used only the typed subset. Around 16 rarely observed V segments, including chromosome 9 orphons, were excluded from the earlier analysis of several hundred of the donors because counts were too low. The classifier was reported to diagnose cytomegalovirus status with high specificity and sensitivity in both the original and validation cohorts. V-gene and J-gene trimming of TCR beta chains was associated with a missense DCLRE1C variant in a later genetic analysis, and the association was replicated in an independent cohort. A later analysis found that most CMV-associated TCR beta chains appeared HLA-restricted, with HLA associations seemingly driven largely by CMV exposure. The only immune exposure information available for the cohort was CMV serostatus. In vitro tests confirmed that a few of the cytomegalovirus-associated TCR beta chains recognize cytomegalovirus antigens. A later analysis found that HLA-associated TCR beta chains were more clonally expanded and had lower generation probabilities than equally common non-associated chains. According to a later analysis, TCR association rates differed among HLA loci, with DRB1 alleles showing the most associated TCRs and HLA-C alleles showing the fewest. According to a later genetic analysis, donors in an Asian-associated ancestry cluster had fewer N-insertions in productive TCRs than the approximately 710-donor mean. Most TCR sequences were seen in very few donors, while some public TCRs were found in many individuals. According to a later analysis, parvovirus B19, influenza, CMV and Epstein-Barr virus appeared linked to several top co-occurrence clusters. An earlier analysis of roughly 570 of the donors showed that most TCR beta V segments appeared in productive rearrangements either about 87% or about 30% of the time, which broadly matched IMGT annotations. A cluster of highly shared sequence variants was judged likely to be a technical artifact of the sequencing pipeline. At a false discovery rate of 0.05, a later analysis linked about 16,000 TCR beta sequences to specific HLA alleles. Correlated functional status among segregating V segments might reflect linkage disequilibrium, but an unknown experimental factor could not be ruled out. A further reported finding was that TCR beta sequences accurately predicted the HLA-A and HLA-B alleles for most subjects in the first cohort.

The cohort comprised 550 to 700 healthy bone marrow donors. All cohort members were sampled while nominally healthy, although unrecorded immune exposures were likely present. The donor tested CMV seronegative and was one of the 352 seronegative cohort members. Each donor provided a peripheral blood sample, and peripheral blood mononuclear cells were used for TCR beta sequencing. The Qiagen DNeasy Blood Extraction Kit was used to extract genomic DNA from the blood cell samples. As concerns this clone: Its antigen is unknown. No much larger clone exists at a distance of one base, and base qualities are not known.

The CDR3 sequence holds 12 residues, the cysteine and phenylalanine included. The only DNA kept is the CDR3, 36 bases in frame from the first base. The CDR1 and CDR2 encoded by the germline V gene are MNHNS and SASEGT. The library was produced with the immunoSEQ multiplex PCR assay. For the multiplex PCR, a mixture combining 60 forward primers for TCR Vbeta segments and 13 reverse primers for TCR Jbeta segments was used. The CDR3 region of rearranged TCR beta genes was amplified from genomic DNA with a multiplex PCR assay. The Illumina HiSeq System was used to sequence the amplified TCR beta libraries as 87-base-pair reads. Regarding the original processing steps: Across the 500 to 700 repertoires, a later analysis counted 75 million to 90 million unique TCR beta chains, roughly 11 million of which were shared by at least two donors. Raw reads were error-corrected and collapsed into unique sequences with a nearest-neighbor algorithm that merged closely related sequences to remove PCR and sequencing errors. To assign V, D and J gene segments, CDR3 sequences were aligned to IMGT reference sequences. Each retained sequence needed at least a six-nucleotide match to both a V gene segment and a J gene segment. Rearrangements were classified as productive when the CDR3 lacked stop codons and remained in frame with V and J, and all other rearrangements were classified as non-productive. CDR3 was defined according to IMGT convention as the region running from the second conserved V-encoded cysteine to the conserved J-encoded phenylalanine. Sequences without an unambiguous match to a single V gene segment were excluded from the earlier analysis of 450 to 750 of the donors. An earlier analysis of fewer than 750 of the donors classified V segments as functional when productive rearrangements were above 56.7% and as segregating when the standard deviation between donors was above 5%. A statistical classification framework was built to diagnose cytomegalovirus status from the catalog of TCR beta chain sequences. In a later analysis, TCR nucleotide sequences were compared against IMGT/GENE-DB human TR gene sequences so that V and J genes could be assigned. The TCRdist pipeline was used in a later analysis to assign CDR3 sequences and most-parsimonious VDJ recombination scenarios. In a later analysis, each TCR beta chain was defined by its CDR3 amino acid sequence together with its V-gene family, and reads lacking a unique V-gene family were excluded. A later analysis removed nearly 600 highly shared, low-generation-probability nucleotide sequences to deal with suspected cross-contamination and a sequencing artifact. In a later analysis, a clonal expansion index was calculated for each public chain from normalized within-repertoire ranks of inferred template counts. In a later analysis, generation probabilities were computed using a VDJ recombination model fitted to out-of-frame rearrangements, and the results were checked against IGoR. A later analysis scored TCR-TCR, TCR-HLA and TCR-CMV co-occurrence with hypergeometric tests, applying a repertoire-size bias correction to TCR pairs. In a later analysis, false discovery rates were estimated by permuting HLA or CMV assignments 20 times. In a later analysis, co-occurring TCRs were grouped with DBSCAN, and TCRdist sequence similarity was added when clustering was performed within HLA-allele-positive subsets. For co-occurrence clustering, repertoires with fewer than 30,000 or more than 120,000 public chains were excluded, along with four to six repertoires with anomalous nucleotide sharing. TCRdb took this table from immuneACCESS and kept in-frame rearrangements with V and J called. Such tables lack part of the clones; where checked against another copy, unresolved V genes explain under half of the gap, and the rest is unexplained. Clone size and V and J calls were adopted from that table, with D and trimming inferred from the DNA. The sample has roughly 190,000 clones on record, 60% to 85% of them singletons. The ten top clones hold about 1.5% of the sample.

The clonotype comes from a woman aged 18-29 years in good health and CMV-seronegative. The rearrangement combines TRBV6-1 with TRBJ2-5; the D region possibly corresponds to TRBD1 (5 bases align). The better agreement between TRBJ2-7 and the DNA end casts doubt on the J call. Sequencing used PBMCs. The DNA sequence follows: TGTGCCAGTAGGGGCCTCTCCTACGAGCAGTACTTC. Its amino acids are CASRGLSYEQYF.